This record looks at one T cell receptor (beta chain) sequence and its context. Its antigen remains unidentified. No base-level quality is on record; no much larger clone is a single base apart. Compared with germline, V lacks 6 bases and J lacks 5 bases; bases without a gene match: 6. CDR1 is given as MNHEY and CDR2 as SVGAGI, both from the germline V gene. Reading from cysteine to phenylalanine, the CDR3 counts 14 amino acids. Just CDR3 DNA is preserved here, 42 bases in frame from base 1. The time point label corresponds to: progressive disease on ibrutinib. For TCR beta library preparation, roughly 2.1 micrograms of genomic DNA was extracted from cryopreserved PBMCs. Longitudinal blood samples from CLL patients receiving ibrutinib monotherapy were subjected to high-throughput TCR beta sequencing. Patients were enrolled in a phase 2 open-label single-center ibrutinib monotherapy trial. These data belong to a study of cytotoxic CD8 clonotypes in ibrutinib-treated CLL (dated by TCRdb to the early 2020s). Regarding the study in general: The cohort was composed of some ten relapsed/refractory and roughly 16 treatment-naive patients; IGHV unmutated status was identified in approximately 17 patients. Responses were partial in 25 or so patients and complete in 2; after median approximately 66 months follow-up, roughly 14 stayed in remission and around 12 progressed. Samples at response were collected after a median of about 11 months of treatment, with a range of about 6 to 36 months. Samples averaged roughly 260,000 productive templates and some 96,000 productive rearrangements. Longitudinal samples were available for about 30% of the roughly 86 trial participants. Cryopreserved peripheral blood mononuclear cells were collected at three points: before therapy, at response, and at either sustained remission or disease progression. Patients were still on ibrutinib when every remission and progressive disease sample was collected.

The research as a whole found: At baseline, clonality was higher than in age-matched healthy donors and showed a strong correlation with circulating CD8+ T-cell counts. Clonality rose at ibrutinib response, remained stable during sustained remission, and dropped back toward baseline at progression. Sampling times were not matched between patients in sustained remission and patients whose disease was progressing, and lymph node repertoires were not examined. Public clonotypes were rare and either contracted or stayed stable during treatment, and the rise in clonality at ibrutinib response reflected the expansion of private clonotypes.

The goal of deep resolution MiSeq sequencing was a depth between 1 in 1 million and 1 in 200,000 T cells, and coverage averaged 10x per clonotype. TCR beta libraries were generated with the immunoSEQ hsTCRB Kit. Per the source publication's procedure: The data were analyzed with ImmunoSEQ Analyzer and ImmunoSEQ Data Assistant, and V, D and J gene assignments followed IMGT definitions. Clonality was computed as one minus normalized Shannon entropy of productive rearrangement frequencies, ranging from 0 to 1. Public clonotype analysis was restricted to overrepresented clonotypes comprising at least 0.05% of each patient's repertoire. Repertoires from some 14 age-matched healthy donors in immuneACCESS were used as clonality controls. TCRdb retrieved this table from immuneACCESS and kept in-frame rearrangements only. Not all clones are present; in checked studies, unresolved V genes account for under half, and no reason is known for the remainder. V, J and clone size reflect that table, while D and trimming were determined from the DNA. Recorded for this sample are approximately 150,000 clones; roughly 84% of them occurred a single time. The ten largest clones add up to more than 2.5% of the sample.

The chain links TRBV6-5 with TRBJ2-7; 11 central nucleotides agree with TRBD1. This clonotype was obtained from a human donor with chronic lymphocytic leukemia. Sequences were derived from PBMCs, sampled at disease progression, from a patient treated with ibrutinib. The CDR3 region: CASSPGQGADEQYF. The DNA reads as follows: TGTGCCAGCAGCCCCGGACAGGGGGCCGACGAGCAGTACTTC.